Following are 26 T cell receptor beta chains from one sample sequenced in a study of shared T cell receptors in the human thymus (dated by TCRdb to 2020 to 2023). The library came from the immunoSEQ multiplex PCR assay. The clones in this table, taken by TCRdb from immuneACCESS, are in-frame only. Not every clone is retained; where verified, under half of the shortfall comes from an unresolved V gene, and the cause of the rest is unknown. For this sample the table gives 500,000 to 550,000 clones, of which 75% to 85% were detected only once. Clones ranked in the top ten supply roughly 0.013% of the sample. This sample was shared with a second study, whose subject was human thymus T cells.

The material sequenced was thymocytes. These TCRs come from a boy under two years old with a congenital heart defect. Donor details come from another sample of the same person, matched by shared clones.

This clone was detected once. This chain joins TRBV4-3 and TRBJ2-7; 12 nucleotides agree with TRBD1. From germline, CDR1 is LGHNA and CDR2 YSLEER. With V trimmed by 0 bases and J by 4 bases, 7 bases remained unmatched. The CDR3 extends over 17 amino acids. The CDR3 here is CASSQEGRDRGQYEQYF. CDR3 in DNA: TGCGCCAGCAGCCAAGAAGGCCGGGACAGGGGGCAGTACGAGCAGTACTTC.

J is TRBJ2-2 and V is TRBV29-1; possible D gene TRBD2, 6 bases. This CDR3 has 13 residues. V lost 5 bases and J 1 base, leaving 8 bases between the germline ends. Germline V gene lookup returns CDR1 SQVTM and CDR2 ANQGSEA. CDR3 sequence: CSVTSWNTGELFF. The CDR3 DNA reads TGCAGCGTTACTAGCTGGAACACCGGGGAGCTGTTTTTT.

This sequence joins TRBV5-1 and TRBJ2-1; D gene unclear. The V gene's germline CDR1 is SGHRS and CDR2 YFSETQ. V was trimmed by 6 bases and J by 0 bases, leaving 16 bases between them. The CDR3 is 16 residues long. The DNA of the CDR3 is TGCGCCAGCACCCTCCTCAGTCCAACCTCCTACAATGAGCAGTTCTTC. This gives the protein CASTLLSPTSYNEQFF.

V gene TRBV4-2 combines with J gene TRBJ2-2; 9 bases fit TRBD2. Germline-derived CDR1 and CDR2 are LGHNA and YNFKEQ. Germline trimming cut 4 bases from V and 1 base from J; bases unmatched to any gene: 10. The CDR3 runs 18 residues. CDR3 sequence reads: CASSPLRSSGGNTGELFF. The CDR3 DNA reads TGTGCCAGCAGCCCTTTAAGGAGTAGCGGGGGGAACACCGGGGAGCTGTTTTTT.

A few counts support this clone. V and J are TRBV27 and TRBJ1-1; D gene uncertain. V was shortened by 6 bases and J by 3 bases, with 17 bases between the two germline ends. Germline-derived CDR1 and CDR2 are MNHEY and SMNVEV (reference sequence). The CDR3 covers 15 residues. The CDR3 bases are TGTGCCAGCAGACCCCGGCGGCGGAAGTACACTGAAGCTTTCTTT. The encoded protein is CASRPRRRKYTEAFF.

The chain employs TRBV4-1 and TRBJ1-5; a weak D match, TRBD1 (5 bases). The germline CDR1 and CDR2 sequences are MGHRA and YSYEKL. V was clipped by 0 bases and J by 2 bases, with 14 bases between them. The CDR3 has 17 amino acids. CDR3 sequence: CASSQETWGRRNQPQHF. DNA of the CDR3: TGCGCCAGCAGCCAAGAAACTTGGGGCAGACGCAATCAGCCCCAGCATTTT.

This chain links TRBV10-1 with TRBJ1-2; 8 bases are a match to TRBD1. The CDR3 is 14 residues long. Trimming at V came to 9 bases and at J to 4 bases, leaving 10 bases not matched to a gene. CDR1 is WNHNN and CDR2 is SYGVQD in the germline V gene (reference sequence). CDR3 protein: CASGLTGGIYGYTF. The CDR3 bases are TGCGCCAGTGGTCTTACAGGGGGGATCTATGGCTACACCTTC.

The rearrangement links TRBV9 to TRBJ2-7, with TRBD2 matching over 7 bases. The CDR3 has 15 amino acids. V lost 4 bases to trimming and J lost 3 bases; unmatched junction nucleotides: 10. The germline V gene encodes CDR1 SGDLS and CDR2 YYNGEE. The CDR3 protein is CASSPLDGGIYEQYF. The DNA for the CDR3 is TGTGCCAGCAGCCCACTAGACGGGGGGATCTACGAGCAGTACTTC. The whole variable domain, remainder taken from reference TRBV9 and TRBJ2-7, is DSGVTQTPKHLITATGQRVTLRCSPRSGDLSVYWYQQSLDQGLQFLIQYYNGEERAKGNILERFSAQQFPDLHSELNLSSLELGDSALYFCASSPLDGGIYEQYFGPGTRLTVT.

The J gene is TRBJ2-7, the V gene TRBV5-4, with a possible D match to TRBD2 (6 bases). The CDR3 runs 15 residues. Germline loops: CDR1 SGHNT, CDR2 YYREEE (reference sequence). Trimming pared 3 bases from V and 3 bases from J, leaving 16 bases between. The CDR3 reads CASSCEGGRNYEQYF. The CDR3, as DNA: TGTGCCAGCAGCTGCGAGGGTGGGAGGAACTACGAGCAGTACTTC.

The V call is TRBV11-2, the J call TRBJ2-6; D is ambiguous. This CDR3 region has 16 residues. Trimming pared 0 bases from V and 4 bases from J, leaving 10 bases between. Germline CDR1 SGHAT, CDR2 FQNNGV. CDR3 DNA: TGTGCCAGCAGCTTAGATTTGGCAGTCGGGGCCAACGTCCTGACTTTC. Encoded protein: CASSLDLAVGANVLTF.

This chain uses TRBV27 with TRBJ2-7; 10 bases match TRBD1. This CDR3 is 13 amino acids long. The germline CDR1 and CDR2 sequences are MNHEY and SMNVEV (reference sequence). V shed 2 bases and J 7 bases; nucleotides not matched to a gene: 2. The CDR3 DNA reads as TGTGCCAGCAGTTTACGGGACAGGGGAGAGCAGTACTTC. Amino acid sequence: CASSLRDRGEQYF.

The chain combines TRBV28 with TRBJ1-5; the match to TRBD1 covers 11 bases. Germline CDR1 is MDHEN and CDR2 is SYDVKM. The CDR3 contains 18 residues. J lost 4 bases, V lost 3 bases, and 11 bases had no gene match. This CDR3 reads CASSLGGQGGQDNQPQHF. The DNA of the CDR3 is TGTGCCAGCAGTTTGGGGGGACAGGGGGGGCAAGATAATCAGCCCCAGCATTTT.

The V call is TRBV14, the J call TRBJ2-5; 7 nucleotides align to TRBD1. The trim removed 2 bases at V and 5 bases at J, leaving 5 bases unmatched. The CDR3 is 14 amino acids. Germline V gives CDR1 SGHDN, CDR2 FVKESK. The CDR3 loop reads CASSQTGERETQYF. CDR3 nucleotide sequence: TGTGCCAGCAGCCAAACAGGGGAGCGGGAGACCCAGTACTTC.

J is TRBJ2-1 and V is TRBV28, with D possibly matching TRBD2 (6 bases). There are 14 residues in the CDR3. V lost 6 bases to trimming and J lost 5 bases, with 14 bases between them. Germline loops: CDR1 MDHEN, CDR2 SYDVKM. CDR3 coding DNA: TGTGCCAGCAGCCCCGGGTTAGCGGACAATGAGCAGTTCTTC. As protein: CASSPGLADNEQFF.

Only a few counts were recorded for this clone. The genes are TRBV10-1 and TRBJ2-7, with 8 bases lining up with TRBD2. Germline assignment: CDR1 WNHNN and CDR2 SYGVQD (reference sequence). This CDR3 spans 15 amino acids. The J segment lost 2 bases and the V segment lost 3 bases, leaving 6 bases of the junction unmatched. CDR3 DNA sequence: TGCGCCAGCAGTGATCGGATAGCGGGAACCTACGAGCAGTACTTC. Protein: CASSDRIAGTYEQYF.

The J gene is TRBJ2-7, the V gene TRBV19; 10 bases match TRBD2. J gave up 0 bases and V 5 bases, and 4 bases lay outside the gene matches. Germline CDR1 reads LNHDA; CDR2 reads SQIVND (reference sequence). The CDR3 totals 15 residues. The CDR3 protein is CASSLRTSGSYEQYF. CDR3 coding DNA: TGTGCCAGTAGTTTACGGACTAGCGGCTCCTACGAGCAGTACTTC.

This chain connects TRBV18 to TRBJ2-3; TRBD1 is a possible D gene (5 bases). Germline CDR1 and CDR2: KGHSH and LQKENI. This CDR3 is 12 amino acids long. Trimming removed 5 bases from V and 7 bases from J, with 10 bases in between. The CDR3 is CASSSSGNTQYF. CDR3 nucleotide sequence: TGTGCCAGCTCATCCTCAGGGAATACGCAGTATTTT.

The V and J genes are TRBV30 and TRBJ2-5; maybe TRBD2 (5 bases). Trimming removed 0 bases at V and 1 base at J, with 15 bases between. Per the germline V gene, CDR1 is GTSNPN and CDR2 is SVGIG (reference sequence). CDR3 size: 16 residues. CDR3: CAWSVPSPGSQETQYF. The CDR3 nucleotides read TGTGCCTGGAGTGTTCCTTCTCCGGGATCCCAAGAGACCCAGTACTTC.

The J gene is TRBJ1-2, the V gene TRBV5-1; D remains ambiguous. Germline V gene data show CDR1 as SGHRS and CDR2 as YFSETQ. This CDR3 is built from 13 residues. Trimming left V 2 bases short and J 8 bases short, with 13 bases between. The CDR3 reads CASSFFPLMGYTF. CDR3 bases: TGCGCCAGCAGCTTCTTCCCTCTAATGGGCTACACCTTC.

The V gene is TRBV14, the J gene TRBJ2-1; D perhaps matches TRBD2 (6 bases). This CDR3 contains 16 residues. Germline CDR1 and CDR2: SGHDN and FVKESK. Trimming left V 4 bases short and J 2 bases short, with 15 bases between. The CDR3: CASSPVRELAYNEQFF. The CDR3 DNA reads TGTGCCAGCAGCCCTGTACGGGAGTTGGCCTACAATGAGCAGTTCTTC.

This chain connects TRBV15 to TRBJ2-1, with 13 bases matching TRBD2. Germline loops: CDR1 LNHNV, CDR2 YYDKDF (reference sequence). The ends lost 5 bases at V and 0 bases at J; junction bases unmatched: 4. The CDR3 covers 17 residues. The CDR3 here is CATSGRTSGSSYNEQFF. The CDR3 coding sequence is TGTGCCACCAGCGGCAGGACTAGCGGGAGCTCCTACAATGAGCAGTTCTTC.

CDR3 sequence: CASSLLWTGRRGQPQHF. The CDR3 region has the DNA TGTGCCAGCAGTTTATTGTGGACAGGCCGGAGAGGGCAGCCCCAGCATTTT. The V call is TRBV27, the J call TRBJ1-5, with 7 nucleotides matching TRBD1. Germline V gives CDR1 MNHEY, CDR2 SMNVEV (reference sequence). This CDR3 has 17 residues. Trimming at V came to 1 base and at J to 7 bases, leaving 13 bases not matched to a gene.

Written as DNA, the CDR3 is TGTGCCAGCAGTTTATCGTCCACAGGGCGCCATGAGCAGTTCTTC. Residues: CASSLSSTGRHEQFF. This chain uses TRBV27 with TRBJ2-1, with D possibly TRBD1 on 6 matching bases. Looked up from germline, CDR1 is MNHEY and CDR2 is SMNVEV (reference sequence). Trimming pared 0 bases from V and 8 bases from J, leaving 14 bases between. CDR3 length: 15 amino acids.

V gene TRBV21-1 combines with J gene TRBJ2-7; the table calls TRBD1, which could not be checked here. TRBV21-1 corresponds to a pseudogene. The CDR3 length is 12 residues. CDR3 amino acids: CASNDRGYEQYF. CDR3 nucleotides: TGTGCCAGCAATGACAGGGGGTACGAGCAGTACTTC.

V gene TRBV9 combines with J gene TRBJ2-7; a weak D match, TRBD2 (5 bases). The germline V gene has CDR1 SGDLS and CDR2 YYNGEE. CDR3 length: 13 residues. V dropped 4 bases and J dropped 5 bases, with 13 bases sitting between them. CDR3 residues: CASSPRLRDEQYF. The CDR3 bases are TGTGCCAGCAGCCCGAGATTGAGGGACGAGCAGTACTTC. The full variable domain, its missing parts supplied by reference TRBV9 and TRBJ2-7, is DSGVTQTPKHLITATGQRVTLRCSPRSGDLSVYWYQQSLDQGLQFLIQYYNGEERAKGNILERFSAQQFPDLHSELNLSSLELGDSALYFCASSPRLRDEQYFGPGTRLTVT.

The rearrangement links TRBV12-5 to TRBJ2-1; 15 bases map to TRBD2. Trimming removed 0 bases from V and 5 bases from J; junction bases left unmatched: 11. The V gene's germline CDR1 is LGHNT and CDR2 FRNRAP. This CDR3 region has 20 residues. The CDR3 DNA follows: TGTGCTAGTGGTTTGGTACTAATAGGACTAGCGGGAGGGCCGGACAATGAGCAGTTCTTC. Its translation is CASGLVLIGLAGGPDNEQFF.